This T cell receptor beta chain was identified during a study of cytomegalovirus exposure and HLA in healthy donors. Measured with immunoSEQ multiplex PCR; TCRdb has only the in-frame clones, and not every one. Seen here are roughly 150,000 clones, about 90% observed once, and the top ten hold around 6%. CDR3 length: 18 residues. Germline CDR1 and CDR2: LGHNA and YNFKEQ. The V gene end was trimmed by 1 base and the J gene end by 6 bases; junction bases not matched to a gene: 13. The genes are TRBV4-2 and TRBJ1-4, with 8 bases identical to TRBD1. This TCR came from a woman aged 25-40 years in good health and CMV-seronegative. The specimen sequenced was PBMCs. The CDR3 region is CASSQAVGQGLRDEKLFF. The CDR3 bases are TGTGCCAGCAGCCAAGCGGTAGGACAGGGATTAAGGGATGAAAAACTGTTTTTT.